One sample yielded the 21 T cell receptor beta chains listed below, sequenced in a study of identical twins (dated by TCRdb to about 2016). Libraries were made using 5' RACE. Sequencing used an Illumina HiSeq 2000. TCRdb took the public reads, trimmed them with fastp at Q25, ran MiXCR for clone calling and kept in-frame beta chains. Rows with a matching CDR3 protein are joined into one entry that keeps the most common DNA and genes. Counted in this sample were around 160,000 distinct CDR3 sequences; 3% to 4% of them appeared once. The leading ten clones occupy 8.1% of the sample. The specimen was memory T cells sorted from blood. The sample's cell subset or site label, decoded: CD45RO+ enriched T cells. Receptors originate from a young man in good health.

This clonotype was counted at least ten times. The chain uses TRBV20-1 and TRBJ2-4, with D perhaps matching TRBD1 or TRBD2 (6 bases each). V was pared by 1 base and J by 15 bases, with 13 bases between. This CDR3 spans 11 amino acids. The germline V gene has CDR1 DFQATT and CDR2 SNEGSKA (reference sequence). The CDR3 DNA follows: TGCAGTGCTAGAGTCGGAGGGGGGCGGTACTTC. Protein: CSARVGGGRYF.

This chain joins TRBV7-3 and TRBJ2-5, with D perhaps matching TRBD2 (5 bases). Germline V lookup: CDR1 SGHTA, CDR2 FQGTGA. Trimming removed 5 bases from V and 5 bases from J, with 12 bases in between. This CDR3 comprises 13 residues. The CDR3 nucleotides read TGTGCCAGCAGCCAAGACGGGATGGAGACCCAGTACTTC. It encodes CASSQDGMETQYF.

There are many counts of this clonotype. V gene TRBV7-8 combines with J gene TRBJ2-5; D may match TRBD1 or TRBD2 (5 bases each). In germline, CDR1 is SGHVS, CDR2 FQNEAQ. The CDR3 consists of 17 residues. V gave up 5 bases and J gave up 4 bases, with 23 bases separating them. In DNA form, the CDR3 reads TGTGCCAGCAGCCAACGGGGCGGACTCTCGAAACCAGAGACCCAGTACTTC. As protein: CASSQRGGLSKPETQYF. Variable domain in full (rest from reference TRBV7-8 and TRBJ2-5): GAGVSQSPRYKVAKRGQDVALRCDPISGHVSLFWYQQALGQGPEFLTYFQNEAQLDKSGLPSDRFFAERPEGSVSTLKIQRTQQEDSAVYLCASSQRGGLSKPETQYFGPGTRLLVL.

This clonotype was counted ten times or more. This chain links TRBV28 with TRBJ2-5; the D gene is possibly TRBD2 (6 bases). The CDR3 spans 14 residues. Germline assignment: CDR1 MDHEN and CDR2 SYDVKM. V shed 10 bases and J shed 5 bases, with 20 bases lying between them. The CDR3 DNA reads TGTGCCACCCAGTTGGGCAGCGGGCGTGAGACCCAGTACTTC. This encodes CATQLGSGRETQYF.

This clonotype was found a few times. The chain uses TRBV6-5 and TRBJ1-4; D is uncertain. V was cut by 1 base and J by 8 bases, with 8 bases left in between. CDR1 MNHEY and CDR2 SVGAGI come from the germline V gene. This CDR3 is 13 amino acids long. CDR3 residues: CASSYYNGEKLFF. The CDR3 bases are TGTGCCAGCAGTTACTATAACGGGGAAAAACTGTTTTTT.

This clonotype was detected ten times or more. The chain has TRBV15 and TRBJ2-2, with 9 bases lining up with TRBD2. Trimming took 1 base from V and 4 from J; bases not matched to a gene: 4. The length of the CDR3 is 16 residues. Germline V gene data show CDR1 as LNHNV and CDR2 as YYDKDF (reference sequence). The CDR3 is CATSRGGTSSTGELFF. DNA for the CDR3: TGTGCCACCAGCAGAGGTGGGACTAGCAGCACCGGGGAGCTGTTTTTT.

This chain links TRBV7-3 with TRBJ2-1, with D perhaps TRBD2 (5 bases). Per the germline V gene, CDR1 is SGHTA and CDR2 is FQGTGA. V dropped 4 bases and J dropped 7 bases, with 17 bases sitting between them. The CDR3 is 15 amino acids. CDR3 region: CASSSTRLSWNEQFF. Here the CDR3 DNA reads TGTGCCAGCAGCTCCACGCGACTAAGTTGGAATGAGCAGTTCTTC.

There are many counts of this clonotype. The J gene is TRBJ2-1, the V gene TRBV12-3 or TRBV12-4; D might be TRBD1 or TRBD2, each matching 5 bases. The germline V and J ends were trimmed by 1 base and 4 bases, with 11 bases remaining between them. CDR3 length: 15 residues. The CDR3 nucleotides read TGTGCCAGCAGTTTAGACGGGACCGTATACAATGAGCAGTTCTTC. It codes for CASSLDGTVYNEQFF.

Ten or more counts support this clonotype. For the CDR3, the DNA is TGCAGTGCTAGTAGGCTAGCGGAGGGGGTTGAGCAGTTCTTC. The encoded protein is CSASRLAEGVEQFF. The chain recombines TRBV20-1 with TRBJ2-1, with D possibly matching TRBD2 (7 bases). The length of the CDR3 is 14 residues. Germline assignment: CDR1 DFQATT and CDR2 SNEGSKA (reference sequence). V lost 3 bases, J lost 9 bases, and 18 bases lay in between.

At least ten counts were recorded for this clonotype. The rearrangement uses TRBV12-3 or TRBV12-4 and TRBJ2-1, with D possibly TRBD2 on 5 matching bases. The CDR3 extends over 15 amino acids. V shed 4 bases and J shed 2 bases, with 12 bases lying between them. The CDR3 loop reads CASSYGLRPYNEQFF. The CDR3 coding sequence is TGTGCCAGCAGTTATGGACTTCGACCCTACAATGAGCAGTTCTTC.

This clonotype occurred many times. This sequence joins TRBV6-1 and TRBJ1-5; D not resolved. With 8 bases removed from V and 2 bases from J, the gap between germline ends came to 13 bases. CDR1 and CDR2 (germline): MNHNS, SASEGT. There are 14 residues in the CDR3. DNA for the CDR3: TGTGCCAGCGGGCGAGTCCTGGGCAATCAGCCCCAGCATTTT. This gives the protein CASGRVLGNQPQHF.

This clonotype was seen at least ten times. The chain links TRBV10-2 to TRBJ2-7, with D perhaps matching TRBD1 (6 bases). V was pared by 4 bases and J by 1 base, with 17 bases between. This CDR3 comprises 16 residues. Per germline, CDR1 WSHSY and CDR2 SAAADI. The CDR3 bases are TGCGCCAGCAGTGGGTCGGGGCCGGACAGTTCCTACGAGCAGTACGTC. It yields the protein CASSGSGPDSSYEQYV.

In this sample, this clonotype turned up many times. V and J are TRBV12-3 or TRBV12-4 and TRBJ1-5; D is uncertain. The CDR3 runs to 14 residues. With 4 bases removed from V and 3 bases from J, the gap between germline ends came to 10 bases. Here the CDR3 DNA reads TGTGCCAGCAGTTCTAGGGATTTCAATCAGCCCCAGCATTTT. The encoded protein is CASSSRDFNQPQHF.

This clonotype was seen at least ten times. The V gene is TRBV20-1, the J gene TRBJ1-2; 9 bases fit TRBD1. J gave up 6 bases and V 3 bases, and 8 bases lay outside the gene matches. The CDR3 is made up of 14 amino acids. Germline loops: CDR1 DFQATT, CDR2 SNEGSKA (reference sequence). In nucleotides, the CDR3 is TGCAGTGCTAGCACCGGGACAGGGACGGATGGCTACACCTTC. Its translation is CSASTGTGTDGYTF.

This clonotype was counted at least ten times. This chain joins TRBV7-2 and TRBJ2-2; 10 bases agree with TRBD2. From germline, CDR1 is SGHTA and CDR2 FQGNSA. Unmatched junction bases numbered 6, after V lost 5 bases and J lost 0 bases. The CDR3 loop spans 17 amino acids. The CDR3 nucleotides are TGTGCCAGCAGCCTTAGCGGGAGGCATGCGAACACCGGGGAGCTGTTTTTT. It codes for CASSLSGRHANTGELFF.

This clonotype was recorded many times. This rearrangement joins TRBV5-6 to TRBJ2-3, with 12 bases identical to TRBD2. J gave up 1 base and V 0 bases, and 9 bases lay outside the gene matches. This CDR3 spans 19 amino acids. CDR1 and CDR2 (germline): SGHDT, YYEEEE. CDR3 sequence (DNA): TGTGCCAGCAGCTTGGTCCGCCTAGCGGGAGGGCCGGGCACAGATACGCAGTATTTT. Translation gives CASSLVRLAGGPGTDTQYF.

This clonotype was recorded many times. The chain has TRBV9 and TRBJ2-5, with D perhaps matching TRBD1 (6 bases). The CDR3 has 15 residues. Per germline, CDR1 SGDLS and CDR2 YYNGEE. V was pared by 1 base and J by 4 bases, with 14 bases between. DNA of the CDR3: TGTGCCAGCAGCGTATTACCCAAAGGGGGAGAGACCCAGTACTTC. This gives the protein CASSVLPKGGETQYF.

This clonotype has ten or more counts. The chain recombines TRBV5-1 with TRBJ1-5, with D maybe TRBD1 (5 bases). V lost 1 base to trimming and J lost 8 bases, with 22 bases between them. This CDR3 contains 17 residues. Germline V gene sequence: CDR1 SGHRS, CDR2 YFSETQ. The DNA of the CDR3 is TGCGCCAGCAGCTTGTCCCCTCTTGCCCGACAGAACAAGCCCCAGCATTTT. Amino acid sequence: CASSLSPLARQNKPQHF.

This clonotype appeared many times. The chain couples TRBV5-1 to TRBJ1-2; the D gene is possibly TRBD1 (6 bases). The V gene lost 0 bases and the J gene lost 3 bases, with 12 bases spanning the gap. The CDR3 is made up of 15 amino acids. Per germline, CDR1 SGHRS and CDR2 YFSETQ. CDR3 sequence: CASSLGGGRDYGYTF. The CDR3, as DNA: TGCGCCAGCAGCTTGGGCGGGGGGCGCGACTATGGCTACACCTTC. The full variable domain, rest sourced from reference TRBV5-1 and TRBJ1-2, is KAGVTQTPRYLIKTRGQQVTLSCSPISGHRSVSWYQQTPGQGLQFLFEYFSETQRNKGNFPGRFSGRQFSNSRSEMNVSTLELGDSALYLCASSLGGGRDYGYTFGSGTRLTVV.

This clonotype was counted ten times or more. The CDR3 bases are TGCAGTGCTAGGTTCCCCTACGGGACGAATTACGAGCAGTACTTC. Amino acids: CSARFPYGTNYEQYF. The chain employs TRBV20-1 and TRBJ2-7; perhaps D is TRBD1 or TRBD2 (5 bases each). CDR3 length equals 15 residues. Trimming removed 3 bases from V and 4 bases from J, with 19 bases in between. From germline, CDR1 is DFQATT and CDR2 SNEGSKA (reference sequence).

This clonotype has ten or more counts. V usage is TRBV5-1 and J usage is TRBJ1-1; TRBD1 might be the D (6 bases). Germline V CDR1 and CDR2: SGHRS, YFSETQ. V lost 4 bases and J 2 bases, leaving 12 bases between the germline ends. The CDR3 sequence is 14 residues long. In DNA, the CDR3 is TGCGCCAGCAGCGGCGGACAGCCCAACACTGAAGCTTTCTTT. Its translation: CASSGGQPNTEAFF.